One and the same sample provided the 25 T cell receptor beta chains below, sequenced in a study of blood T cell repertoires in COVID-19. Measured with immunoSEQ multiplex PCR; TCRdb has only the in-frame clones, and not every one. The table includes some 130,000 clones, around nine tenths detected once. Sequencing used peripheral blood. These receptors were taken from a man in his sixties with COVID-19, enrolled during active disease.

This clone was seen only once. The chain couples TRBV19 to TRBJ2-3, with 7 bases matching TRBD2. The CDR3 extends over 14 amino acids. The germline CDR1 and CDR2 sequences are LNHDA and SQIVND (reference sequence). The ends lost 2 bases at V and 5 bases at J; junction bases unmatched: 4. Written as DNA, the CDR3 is TGTGCCAGTAGTATACAGGGAGGGATAGATACGCAGTATTTT. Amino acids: CASSIQGGIDTQYF.

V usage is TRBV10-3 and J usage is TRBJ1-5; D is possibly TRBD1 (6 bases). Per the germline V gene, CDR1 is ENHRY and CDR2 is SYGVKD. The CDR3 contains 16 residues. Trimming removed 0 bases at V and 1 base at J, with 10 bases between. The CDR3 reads CAISESWDKSNQPQHF. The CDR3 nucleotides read TGTGCCATCAGTGAGTCTTGGGACAAAAGCAATCAGCCCCAGCATTTT.

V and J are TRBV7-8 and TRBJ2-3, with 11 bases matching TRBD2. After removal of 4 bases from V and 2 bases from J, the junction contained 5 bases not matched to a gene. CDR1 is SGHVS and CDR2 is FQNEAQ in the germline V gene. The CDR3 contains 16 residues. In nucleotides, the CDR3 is TGTGCCAGCAGCTCCTTAGCGGGAGGGGTCACAGATACGCAGTATTTT. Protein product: CASSSLAGGVTDTQYF.

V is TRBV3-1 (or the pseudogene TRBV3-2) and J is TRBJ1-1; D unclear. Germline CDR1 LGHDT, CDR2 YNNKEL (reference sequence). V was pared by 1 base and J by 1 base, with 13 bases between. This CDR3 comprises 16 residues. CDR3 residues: CASSQVAHFENTEAFF. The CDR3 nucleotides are TGTGCCAGCAGCCAAGTCGCCCACTTTGAGAACACTGAAGCTTTCTTT.

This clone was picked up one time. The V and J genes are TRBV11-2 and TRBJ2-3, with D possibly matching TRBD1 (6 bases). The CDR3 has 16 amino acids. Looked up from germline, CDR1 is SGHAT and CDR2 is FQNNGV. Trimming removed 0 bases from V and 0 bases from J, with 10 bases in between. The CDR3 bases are TGTGCCAGCAGCTTAGACCCTAGGGGGAGCACAGATACGCAGTATTTT. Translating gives CASSLDPRGSTDTQYF.

CDR3 DNA sequence: TGCAGTGCGGGCACAGCCTATGGCTACACCTTC. This sequence encodes CSAGTAYGYTF. The chain combines TRBV20-1 with TRBJ1-2, with D unresolved. The CDR3 contains 11 residues. Trimming removed 6 bases at V and 4 bases at J, with 9 bases between. Germline CDR1 reads DFQATT; CDR2 reads SNEGSKA (reference sequence).

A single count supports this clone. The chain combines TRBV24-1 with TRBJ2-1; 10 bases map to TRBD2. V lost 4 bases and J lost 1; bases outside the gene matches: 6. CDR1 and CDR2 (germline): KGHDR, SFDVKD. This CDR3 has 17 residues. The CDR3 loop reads CATSDPSGSRSYNEQFF. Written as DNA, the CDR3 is TGTGCCACCAGTGACCCTAGCGGGAGTCGGTCCTACAATGAGCAGTTCTTC.

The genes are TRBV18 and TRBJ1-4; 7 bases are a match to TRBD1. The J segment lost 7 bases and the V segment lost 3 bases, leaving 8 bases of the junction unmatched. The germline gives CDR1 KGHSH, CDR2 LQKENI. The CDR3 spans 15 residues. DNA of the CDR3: TGTGCCAGCTCACCCCCAGGGGGGTTGAGTGAAAAACTGTTTTTT. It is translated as CASSPPGGLSEKLFF.

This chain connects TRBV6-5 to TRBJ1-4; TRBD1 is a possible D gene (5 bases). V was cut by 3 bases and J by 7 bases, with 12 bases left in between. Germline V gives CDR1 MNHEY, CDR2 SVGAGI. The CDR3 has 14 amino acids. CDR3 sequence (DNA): TGTGCCAGCAGTTATAGGCAGGGAAGTGAAAAACTGTTTTTT. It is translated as CASSYRQGSEKLFF.

The CDR3 protein is CAWSSRRDFRTTDTQYF. The CDR3 DNA reads as TGTGCCTGGAGTTCCCGCCGGGACTTCCGAACCACAGATACGCAGTATTTT. This sequence joins TRBV30 and TRBJ2-3; TRBD2 might be the D (6 bases). V was shortened by 2 bases and J by 2 bases, with 20 bases between the two germline ends. The CDR3 covers 17 residues. CDR1 and CDR2 from the germline V gene are GTSNPN and SVGIG (reference sequence).

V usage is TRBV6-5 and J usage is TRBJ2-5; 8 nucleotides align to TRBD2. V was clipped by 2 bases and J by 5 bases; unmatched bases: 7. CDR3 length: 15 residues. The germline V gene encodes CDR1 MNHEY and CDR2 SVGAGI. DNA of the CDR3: TGTGCCAGCAGTTACCGGGAGGGCCCGTTGGAGACCCAGTACTTC. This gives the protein CASSYREGPLETQYF.

This CDR3 reads CASSAQSYGYTF. The CDR3 region has the DNA TGTGCCAGCAGTGCCCAATCCTATGGCTACACCTTC. The chain couples TRBV2 to TRBJ1-2; no firm D call. Germline V CDR1 and CDR2: SNHLY, FYNNEI. Deletions cut 4 bases from V and 4 bases from J, with 7 bases between. CDR3 length equals 12 residues.

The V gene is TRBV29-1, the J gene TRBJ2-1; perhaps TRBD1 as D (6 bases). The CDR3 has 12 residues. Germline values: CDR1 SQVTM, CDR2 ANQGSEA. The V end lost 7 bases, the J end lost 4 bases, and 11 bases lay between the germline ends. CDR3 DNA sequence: TGCAGCGGGGGGCAGGGGTACAATGAGCAGTTCTTC. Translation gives CSGGQGYNEQFF.

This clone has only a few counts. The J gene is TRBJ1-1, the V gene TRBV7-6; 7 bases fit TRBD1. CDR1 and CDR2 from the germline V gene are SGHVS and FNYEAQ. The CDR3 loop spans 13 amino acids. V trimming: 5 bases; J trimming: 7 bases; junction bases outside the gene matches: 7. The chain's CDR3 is CASSPRTGIEAFF. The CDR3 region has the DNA TGTGCCAGCAGCCCCAGGACAGGTATTGAAGCTTTCTTT.

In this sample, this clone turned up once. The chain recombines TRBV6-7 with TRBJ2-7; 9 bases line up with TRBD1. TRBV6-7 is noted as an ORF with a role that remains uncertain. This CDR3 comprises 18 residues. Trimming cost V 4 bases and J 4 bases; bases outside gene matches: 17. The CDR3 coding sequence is TGTGCCAGCAGTTCCCCCCACGGACAGGGGTGCGGTCTGTACGAGCAGTACTTC. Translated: CASSSPHGQGCGLYEQYF.

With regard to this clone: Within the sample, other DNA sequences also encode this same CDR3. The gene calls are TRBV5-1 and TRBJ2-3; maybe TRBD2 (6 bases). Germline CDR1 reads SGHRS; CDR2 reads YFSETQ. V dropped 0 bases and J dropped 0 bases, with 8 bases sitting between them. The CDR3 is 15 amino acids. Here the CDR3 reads CASSLGGTSTDTQYF. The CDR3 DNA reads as TGCGCCAGCAGCTTGGGGGGGACTAGCACAGATACGCAGTATTTT.

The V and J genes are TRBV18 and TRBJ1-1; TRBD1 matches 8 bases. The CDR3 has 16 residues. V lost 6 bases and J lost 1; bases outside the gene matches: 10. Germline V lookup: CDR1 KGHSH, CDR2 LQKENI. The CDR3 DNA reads TGTGCCAGCTCCCTGGACAGGGCTCAGGGGAACACTGAAGCTTTCTTT. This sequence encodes CASSLDRAQGNTEAFF.

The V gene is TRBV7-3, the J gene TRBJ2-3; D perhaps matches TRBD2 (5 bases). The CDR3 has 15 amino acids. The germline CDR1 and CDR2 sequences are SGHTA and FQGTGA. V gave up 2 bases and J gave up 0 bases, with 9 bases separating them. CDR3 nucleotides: TGTGCCAGCAGCTTACTCGGCGGGAGCACAGATACGCAGTATTTT. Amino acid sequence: CASSLLGGSTDTQYF.

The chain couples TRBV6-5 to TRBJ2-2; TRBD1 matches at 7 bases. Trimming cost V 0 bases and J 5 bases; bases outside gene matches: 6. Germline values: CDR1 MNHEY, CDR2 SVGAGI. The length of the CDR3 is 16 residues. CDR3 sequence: CASSYSDRMRTGELFF. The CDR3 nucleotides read TGTGCCAGCAGTTACTCGGACAGGATGAGGACCGGGGAGCTGTTTTTT.

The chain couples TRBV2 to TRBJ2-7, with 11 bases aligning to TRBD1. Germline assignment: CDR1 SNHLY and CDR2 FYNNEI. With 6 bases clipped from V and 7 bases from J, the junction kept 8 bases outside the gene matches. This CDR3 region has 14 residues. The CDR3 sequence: CASRAGQGAREQYF. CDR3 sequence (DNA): TGTGCCAGCAGAGCTGGACAGGGGGCAAGGGAGCAGTACTTC.

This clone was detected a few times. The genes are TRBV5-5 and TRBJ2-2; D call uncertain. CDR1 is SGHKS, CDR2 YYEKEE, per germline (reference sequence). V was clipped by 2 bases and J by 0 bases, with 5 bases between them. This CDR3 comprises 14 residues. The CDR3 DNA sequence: TGTGCCAGCAGCTTAACGGCGAACACCGGGGAGCTGTTTTTT. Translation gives CASSLTANTGELFF.

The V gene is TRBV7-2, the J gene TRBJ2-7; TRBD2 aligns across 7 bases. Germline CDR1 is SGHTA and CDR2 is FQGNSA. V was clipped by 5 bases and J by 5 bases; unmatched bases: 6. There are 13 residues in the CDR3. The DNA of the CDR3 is TGTGCCAGCAGCCCTAGTCGGGAGGACGAGCAGTACTTC. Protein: CASSPSREDEQYF.

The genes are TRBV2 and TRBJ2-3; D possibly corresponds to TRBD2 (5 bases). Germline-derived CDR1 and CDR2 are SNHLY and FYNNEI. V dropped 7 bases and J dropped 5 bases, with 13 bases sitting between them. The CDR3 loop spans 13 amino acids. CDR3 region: CASKRGPEDTQYF. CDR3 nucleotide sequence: TGTGCCAGCAAGCGAGGGCCGGAAGATACGCAGTATTTT.

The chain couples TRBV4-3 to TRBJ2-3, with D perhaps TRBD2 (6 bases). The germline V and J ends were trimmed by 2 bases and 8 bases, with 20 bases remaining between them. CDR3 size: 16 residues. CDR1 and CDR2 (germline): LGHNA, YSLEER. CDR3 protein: CASSQLTTSGSITQYF. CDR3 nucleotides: TGCGCCAGCAGCCAACTTACGACTAGTGGTTCGATTACGCAGTATTTT.

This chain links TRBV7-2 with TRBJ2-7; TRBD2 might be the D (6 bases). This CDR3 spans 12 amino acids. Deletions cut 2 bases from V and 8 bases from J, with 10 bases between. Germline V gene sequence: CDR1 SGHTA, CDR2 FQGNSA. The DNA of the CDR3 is TGTGCCAGCAGCTTAAACCGGGAGAAGCAGTACTTC. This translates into CASSLNREKQYF.